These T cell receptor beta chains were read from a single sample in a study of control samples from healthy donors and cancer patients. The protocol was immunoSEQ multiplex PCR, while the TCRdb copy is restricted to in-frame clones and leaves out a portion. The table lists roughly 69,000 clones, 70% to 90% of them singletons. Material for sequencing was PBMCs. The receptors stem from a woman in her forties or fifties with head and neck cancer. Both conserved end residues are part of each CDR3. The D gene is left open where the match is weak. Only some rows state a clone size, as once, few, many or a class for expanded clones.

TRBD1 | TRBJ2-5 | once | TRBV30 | TGTGCCTCCGCTCTGGACAGGGTGGGGGAGACCCAGTACTTC | CASALDRVGETQYF
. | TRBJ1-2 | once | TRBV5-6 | TGTGCCAGCAGCTTGGCCGGTGTCGGCGGGCCTAACTATGGCTACACCTTC | CASSLAGVGGPNYGYTF
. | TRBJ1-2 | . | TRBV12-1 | TGTGCCAGCAGCTTTTTATCCTTCTGTCGGGGGGGCTACGGCTACACCTTC | CASSFLSFCRGGYGYTF
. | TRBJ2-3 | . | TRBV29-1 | TGCAGCGTTGCTCGTAGGGGTACAGGGATTAGCACAGATACGCAGTATTTT | CSVARRGTGISTDTQYF
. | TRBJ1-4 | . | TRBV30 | TGTGCCTGGAACCGGGACGGTTTAGGGGAAAAACTGTTTTTT | CAWNRDGLGEKLFF
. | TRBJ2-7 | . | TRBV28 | TGTGCCAGCAATCAGGGGTGGGGTACTTACGAGCAGTACTTC | CASNQGWGTYEQYF
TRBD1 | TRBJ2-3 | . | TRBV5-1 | TGCGCCAGCACCCCGGGGACAGGGACGTCACATACGCAGTATTTT | CASTPGTGTSHTQYF
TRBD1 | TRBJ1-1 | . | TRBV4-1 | TGCGCCAGCAGCCAGACGACGCCAGACAGGGGGAACACTGAAGCTTTCTTT | CASSQTTPDRGNTEAFF
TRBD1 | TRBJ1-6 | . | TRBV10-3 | TGTGCCATCAGCCCCGGACAGGGTTCAAATTCACCCCTCCACTTT | CAISPGQGSNSPLHF
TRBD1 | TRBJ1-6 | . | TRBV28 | TGTGCCAGCAGTGGCGGGACAGACAATTCACCCCTCCACTTT | CASSGGTDNSPLHF
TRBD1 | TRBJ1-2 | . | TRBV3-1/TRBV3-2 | TGTGCCAGCAGCCAGACAGGGCCCAGAGGCTACACCTTC | CASSQTGPRGYTF
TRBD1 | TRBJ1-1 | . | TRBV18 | TGTGCCAGCTCACCAAGGGCAGGGGGCGGCGGTTTCTTT | CASSPRAGGGGFF
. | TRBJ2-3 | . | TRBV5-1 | TGCGCCAGCAGCTTTCGGGGCGGGATTCGCACAGATACGCAGTATTTT | CASSFRGGIRTDTQYF
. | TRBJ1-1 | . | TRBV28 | TGTGCCAGCAGTTTAAGCAGGGGCACTGAAGCTTTCTTT | CASSLSRGTEAFF
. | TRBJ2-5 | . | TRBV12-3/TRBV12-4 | TGTGCCAGCAGTTCTGATCCCCGGGAGACCCAGTACTTC | CASSSDPRETQYF
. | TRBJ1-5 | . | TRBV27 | TGTGCCAGCAGTCCCCTGACAGGTCTTAGCAATCAGCCCCAGCATTTT | CASSPLTGLSNQPQHF
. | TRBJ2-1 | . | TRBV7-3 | TGTGCCAGCAGCTTAACGGGGGTAGCGGAGCAGTTCTTC | CASSLTGVAEQFF